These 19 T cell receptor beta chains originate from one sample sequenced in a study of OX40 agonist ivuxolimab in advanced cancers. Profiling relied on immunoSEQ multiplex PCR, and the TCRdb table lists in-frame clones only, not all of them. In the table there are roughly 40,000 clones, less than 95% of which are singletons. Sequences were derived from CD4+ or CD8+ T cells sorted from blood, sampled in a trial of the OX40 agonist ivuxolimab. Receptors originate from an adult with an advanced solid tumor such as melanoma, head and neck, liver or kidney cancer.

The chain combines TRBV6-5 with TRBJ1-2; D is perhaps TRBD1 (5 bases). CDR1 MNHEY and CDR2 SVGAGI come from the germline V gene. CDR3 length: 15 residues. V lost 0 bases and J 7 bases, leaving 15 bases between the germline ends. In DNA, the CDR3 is TGTGCCAGCAGTTACTCCGGGGCCCCGGCTATTGGCTACACCTTC. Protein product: CASSYSGAPAIGYTF.

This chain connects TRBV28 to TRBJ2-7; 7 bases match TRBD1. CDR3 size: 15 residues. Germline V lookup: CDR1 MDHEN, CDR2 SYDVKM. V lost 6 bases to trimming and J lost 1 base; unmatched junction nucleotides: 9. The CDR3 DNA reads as TGTGCCAGCAGCAGAACCGGGACAGAGTCCTACGAGCAGTACTTC. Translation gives CASSRTGTESYEQYF. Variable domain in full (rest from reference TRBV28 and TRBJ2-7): DVKVTQSSRYLVKRTGEKVFLECVQDMDHENMFWYRQDPGLGLRLIYFSYDVKMKEKGDIPEGYSVSREKKERFSLILESASTNQTSMYLCASSRTGTESYEQYFGPGTRLTVT.

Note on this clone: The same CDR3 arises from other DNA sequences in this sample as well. The CDR3 loop is CSVEEQHEQFF. In DNA form, the CDR3 reads TGCAGCGTTGAAGAACAACATGAGCAGTTCTTC. The chain links TRBV29-1 to TRBJ2-1, with D uncertain. Germline V gives CDR1 SQVTM, CDR2 ANQGSEA. The V gene lost 0 bases and the J gene lost 8 bases, with 5 bases spanning the gap. The CDR3 extends over 11 amino acids.

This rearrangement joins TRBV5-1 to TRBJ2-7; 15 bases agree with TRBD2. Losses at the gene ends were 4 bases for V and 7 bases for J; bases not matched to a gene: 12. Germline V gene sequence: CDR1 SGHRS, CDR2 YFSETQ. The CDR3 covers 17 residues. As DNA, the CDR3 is TGCGCCAGCAGCAAGGGACTAGCGGGAGGAGTGGTGGGGGAGCAGTACTTC. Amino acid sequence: CASSKGLAGGVVGEQYF.

As DNA, the CDR3 is TGTGCCAGCAGCGACCCTTTTGAGCAGTTCTTC. Protein: CASSDPFEQFF. The J gene is TRBJ2-1, the V gene TRBV7-8; no clear D gene. The CDR3 is made up of 11 amino acids. V lost 5 bases and J lost 9, with 8 bases in between. Per the germline V gene, CDR1 is SGHVS and CDR2 is FQNEAQ.

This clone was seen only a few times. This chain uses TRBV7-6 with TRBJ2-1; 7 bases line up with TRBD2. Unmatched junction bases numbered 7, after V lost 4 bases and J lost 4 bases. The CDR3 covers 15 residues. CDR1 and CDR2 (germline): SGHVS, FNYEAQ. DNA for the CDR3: TGTGCCAGCAGCTCCGAGCGGGAAACTTACAATGAGCAGTTCTTC. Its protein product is CASSSERETYNEQFF.

DNA of the CDR3: TGTGCCAGCAGTTTACAGGGGATAGGCGCAGATACGCAGTATTTT. It yields the protein CASSLQGIGADTQYF. The V and J genes are TRBV27 and TRBJ2-3, with D possibly being TRBD1 (6 bases). Germline V gene data show CDR1 as MNHEY and CDR2 as SMNVEV (reference sequence). Trimming removed 2 bases at V and 4 bases at J, with 13 bases between. The CDR3 has 15 residues.

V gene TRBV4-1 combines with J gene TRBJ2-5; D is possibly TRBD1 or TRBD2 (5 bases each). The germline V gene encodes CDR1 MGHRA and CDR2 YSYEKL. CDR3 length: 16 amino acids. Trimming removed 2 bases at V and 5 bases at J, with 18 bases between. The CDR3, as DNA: TGCGCCAGCAGCCAAAACCCCGAGGTATGGGGGGAGACCCAGTACTTC. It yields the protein CASSQNPEVWGETQYF.

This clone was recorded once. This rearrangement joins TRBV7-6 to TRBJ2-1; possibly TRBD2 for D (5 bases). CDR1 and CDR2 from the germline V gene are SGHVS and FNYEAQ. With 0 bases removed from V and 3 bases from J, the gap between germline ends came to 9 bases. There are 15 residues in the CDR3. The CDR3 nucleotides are TGTGCCAGCAGCTTAGCTGGACTGTACTACAATGAGCAGTTCTTC. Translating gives CASSLAGLYYNEQFF.

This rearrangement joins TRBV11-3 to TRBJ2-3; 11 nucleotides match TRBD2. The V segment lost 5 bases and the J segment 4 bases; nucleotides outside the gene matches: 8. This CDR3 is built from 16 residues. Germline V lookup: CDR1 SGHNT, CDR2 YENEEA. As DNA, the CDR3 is TGTGCCAGCAGCACCCTAGCGGGAGGAGTTGCAGATACGCAGTATTTT. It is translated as CASSTLAGGVADTQYF.

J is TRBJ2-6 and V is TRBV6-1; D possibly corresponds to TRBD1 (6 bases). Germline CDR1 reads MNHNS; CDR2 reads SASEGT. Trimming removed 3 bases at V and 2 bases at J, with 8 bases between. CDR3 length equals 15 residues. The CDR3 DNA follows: TGTGCCAGCAGTGATAGACAGGCTGGGGCCAACGTCCTGACTTTC. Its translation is CASSDRQAGANVLTF.

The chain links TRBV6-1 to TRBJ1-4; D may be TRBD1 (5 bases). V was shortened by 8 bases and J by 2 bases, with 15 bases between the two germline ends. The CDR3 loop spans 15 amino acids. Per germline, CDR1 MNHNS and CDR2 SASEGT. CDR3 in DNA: TGTGCCAGCGGTATGGGGCTGGTGACTAATGAAAAACTGTTTTTT. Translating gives CASGMGLVTNEKLFF.

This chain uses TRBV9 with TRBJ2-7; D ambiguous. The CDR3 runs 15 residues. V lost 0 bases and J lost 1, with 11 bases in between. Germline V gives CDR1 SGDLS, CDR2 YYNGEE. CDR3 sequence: CASSVESGVSYEQYF. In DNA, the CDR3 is TGTGCCAGCAGCGTAGAGAGTGGGGTGTCCTACGAGCAGTACTTC. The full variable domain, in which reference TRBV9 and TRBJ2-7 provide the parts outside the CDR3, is DSGVTQTPKHLITATGQRVTLRCSPRSGDLSVYWYQQSLDQGLQFLIQYYNGEERAKGNILERFSAQQFPDLHSELNLSSLELGDSALYFCASSVESGVSYEQYFGPGTRLTVT.

This CDR3 reads CASSVTGTSYEQYF. The CDR3, as DNA: TGTGCCAGCAGCGTAACCGGGACCTCCTACGAGCAGTACTTC. V and J are TRBV9 and TRBJ2-7; either TRBD1 or TRBD2 may supply D (5 bases each). CDR3 size: 14 residues. V was shortened by 1 base and J by 0 bases, with 8 bases between the two germline ends. Germline V gives CDR1 SGDLS, CDR2 YYNGEE.

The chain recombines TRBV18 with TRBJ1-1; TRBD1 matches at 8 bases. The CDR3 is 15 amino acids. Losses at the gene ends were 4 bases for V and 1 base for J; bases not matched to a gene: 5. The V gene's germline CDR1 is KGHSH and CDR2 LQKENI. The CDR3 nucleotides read TGTGCCAGCTCACACACAGGGGGGGAGAACACTGAAGCTTTCTTT. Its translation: CASSHTGGENTEAFF.

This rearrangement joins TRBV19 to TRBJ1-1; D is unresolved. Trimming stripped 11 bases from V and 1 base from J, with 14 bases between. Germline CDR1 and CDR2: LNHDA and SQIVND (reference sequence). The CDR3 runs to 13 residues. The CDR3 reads CAAQAGRNTEAFF. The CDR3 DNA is TGTGCCGCTCAGGCAGGCCGGAACACTGAAGCTTTCTTT.

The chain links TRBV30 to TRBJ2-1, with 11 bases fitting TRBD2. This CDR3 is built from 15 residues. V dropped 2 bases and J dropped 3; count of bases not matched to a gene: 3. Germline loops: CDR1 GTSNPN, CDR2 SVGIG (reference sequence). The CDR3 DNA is TGTGCCTGGAGTACACTAGCGGGGGACTACAATGAGCAGTTCTTC. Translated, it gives CAWSTLAGDYNEQFF.

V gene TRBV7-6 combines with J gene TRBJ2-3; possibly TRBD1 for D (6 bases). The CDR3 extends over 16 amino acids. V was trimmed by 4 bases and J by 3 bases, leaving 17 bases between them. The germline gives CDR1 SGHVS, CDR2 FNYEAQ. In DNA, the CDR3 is TGTGCCAGCAGCTCTACAGGGTTCTCCGGGACAGATACGCAGTATTTT. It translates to CASSSTGFSGTDTQYF.

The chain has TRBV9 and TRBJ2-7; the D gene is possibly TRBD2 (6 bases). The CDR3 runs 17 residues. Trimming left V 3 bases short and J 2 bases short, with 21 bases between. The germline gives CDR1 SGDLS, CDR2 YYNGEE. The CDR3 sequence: CASSESPASGLTYEQYF. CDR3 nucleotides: TGTGCCAGCAGCGAATCCCCAGCGAGCGGGTTGACCTACGAGCAGTACTTC.